This entry features one TCR beta chain sequence. The source of the sample is a study of shared clonotypes between healthy human individuals. From CD4+ cells came CD45RA+ naive and CD45RA-negative memory subsets. Some clones are missing from TCRdb's copy, which holds only in-frame ones; the method was immunoSEQ multiplex PCR. The profile covers around 2.5 million clones, with 93% appearing a single time and more than 0.35% taken by the ten largest. The V gene's germline CDR1 is SGHTA and CDR2 FQGNSA. The length of the CDR3 is 14 residues. Trimming pared 5 bases from V and 0 bases from J, leaving 10 bases between.

The rearrangement links TRBV7-2 to TRBJ2-5, with D perhaps matching TRBD1 or TRBD2 (5 bases each). The TCR comes from a man in his late teens or twenties in good health. Some clones in this sample may be carry-over from other donors' samples. The sample taken for sequencing was naive CD4+ T cells from PBMCs. Documented subset: CD45RA+ positively selected. This CDR3 is CASSPGPNQETQYF. CDR3 DNA: TGTGCCAGCAGCCCGGGACCCAACCAAGAGACCCAGTACTTC.